This T cell receptor (beta chain) was profiled in a study of cytomegalovirus exposure and HLA in healthy donors. With 60 Vbeta and 13 Jbeta primers, the PCR was carried out. Only in-frame clones appear in the TCRdb table, and some are missing; sequencing was by immunoSEQ multiplex PCR. The sample includes some 60,000 clones, roughly four fifths seen only once; the top ten take 1.5% to 2%. The CDR3 sequence is 14 residues long. Germline V gene data show CDR1 as MNHEY and CDR2 as SMNVEV (reference sequence). V dropped 0 bases and J dropped 7 bases, with 12 bases sitting between them. The sequence came from a human donor in good health. This chain connects TRBV27 to TRBJ1-2; maybe TRBD1 (5 bases). Material: PBMCs. The CDR3 sequence is CASSLSKGARGYTF. The CDR3 nucleotides read TGTGCCAGCAGTTTATCGAAAGGGGCTCGTGGCTACACCTTC.